The TCR beta chain under discussion was sequenced for a study of regulatory T cells in long-lasting Graves disease. Time point denoted: newly diagnosed GD, antithyroid drugs for less than 3 months. Making the TCR library involved RNA that had been extracted from PBMCs. Broader study findings: Segments TRBV28, TRBJ1-2 and TRBJ2-5 showed preferential usage in persistent disease.

About this clonotype: The target antigen is unknown.

V was cut by 10 bases and J by 3 bases, with 10 bases left in between. Germline CDR1 and CDR2: SGHTA and FQGTGA. This CDR3 contains 12 residues. Both iRepertoire HTBI primers and Arm-PCR of CDR3 regions were used to build the TCR beta libraries. TCRdb passed the multiplex PCR reads through MiXCR, listing each CDR3 protein once. The sample holds just over 600,000 distinct CDR3 sequences, 16% seen once. The same specimen was also included in a second study, on T cells in Graves' hyperthyroidism and ophthalmopathy. From that second work: Patients with uncontrolled infections, other autoimmune diseases, pregnancy or lactation were excluded. Ophthalmopathy, which appeared later, was predicted by the model a median 6.5 months before onset.

V gene TRBV7-3 combines with J gene TRBJ2-1; D is possibly TRBD2 (6 bases). This clonotype originated in a woman aged 25 to 39 with Graves disease. The starting material was peripheral blood mononuclear cells (PBMCs), obtained at new diagnosis, from a patient treated with antithyroid drugs. The CDR3 DNA reads as TGTGCCACCCGGGACTTCTACAATGAGCAGTTCTTC. It translates to CATRDFYNEQFF.